The present entry profiles one T cell receptor (beta chain) with its context. Its cognate antigen is unknown. The data derive from a study of PD-1 blockade in mismatch repair-deficient tumors. The overall study: Enrolled about 2013-2016, patients had progressing, pretreated mismatch repair-deficient cancers of over nine types.

Time point reported: roughly 10-day in vitro stimulation with candidate neoantigen peptide 5. PCR or immunohistochemistry showed mismatch repair deficiency in every enrolled patient. Cells were stimulated approximately 10 days with each of several ELISpot-reactive neoantigens. Profiled with immunoSEQ multiplex PCR; TCRdb holds only in-frame clones, not every one. This sample yields fewer than 16,000 clones, of which around 80% are seen a single time; roughly 9.7% belongs to the top ten. The V end was cut by 3 bases, the J end by 1 base, with 6 bases between. The CDR3 sequence is 13 residues long. Germline CDR1 reads MDHEN; CDR2 reads SYDVKM.

The chain links TRBV28 to TRBJ1-1; D call uncertain. This TCR came from an adult with mismatch repair-deficient cancer. The sample here was cells cultured in vitro, taken from a patient treated with pembrolizumab. Here the CDR3 DNA reads TGTGCCAGCAGTTTTTCCGAGAACACTGAAGCTTTCTTT. Protein product: CASSFSENTEAFF.